The clone carrying this TCR beta chain showed up many times. Its antigen is not known. The TCR beta CDR3 regions underwent amplification using RNA transcripts as the source. The HTBI primer set was used in a first-round RT-PCR of the TCR CDR3. TCRdb fed the multiplex PCR reads into MiXCR, producing one record per CDR3 protein. The sample contains 250,000 to 300,000 distinct CDR3 sequences, 12% to 15% of which appear only once. Exclusion followed for patients with uncontrolled infection, other autoimmune disease, pregnancy or lactation. The CDR3 extends over 15 amino acids. Per germline, CDR1 ENHRY and CDR2 SYGVKD. The ends lost 7 bases at V and 1 base at J; junction bases unmatched: 8. The data derive from a study of T cells in Graves' hyperthyroidism and ophthalmopathy. Study details: Prior to any treatment, at the point of initial diagnosis, peripheral blood was collected. General study results and limits: Blood also carried most thyroid clonotypes expanded above 0.001. Ophthalmopathy was predicted by the model a median of roughly 6 months ahead of onset.

The V and J genes are TRBV10-3 and TRBJ2-3, with 7 bases fitting TRBD1. The clonotype comes from a woman between 35 and 50 years old with Graves' hyperthyroidism. The specimen was blood. CDR3 sequence reads: CAINEGGGGTDTQYF. The CDR3 nucleotides read TGTGCCATCAACGAAGGGGGCGGAGGCACAGATACGCAGTATTTT.